This T cell receptor (beta chain) was retrieved from a study of shared clonotypes between healthy human individuals. The method was immunoSEQ multiplex PCR; TCRdb's version includes in-frame clones alone and lacks a portion of them. The sample carries over a million clones, around 75% recorded once. Germline V gives CDR1 SEHNR, CDR2 FQNEAQ (reference sequence). The CDR3 length is 13 residues. Between the trimmed V and J ends, which lost 2 bases and 1 base, there was a span of 6 bases. This receptor was taken from a man younger than 35 in good health. Sequencing was done on a sample of memory CD4+ T cells sorted from blood. Subset here: CD45RA-negative fraction. The rearrangement links TRBV7-9 to TRBJ2-7; D is ambiguous. The CDR3 loop reads CASSLIGSYEQYF. The CDR3 DNA reads as TGTGCCAGCAGCTTAATAGGATCCTACGAGCAGTACTTC.